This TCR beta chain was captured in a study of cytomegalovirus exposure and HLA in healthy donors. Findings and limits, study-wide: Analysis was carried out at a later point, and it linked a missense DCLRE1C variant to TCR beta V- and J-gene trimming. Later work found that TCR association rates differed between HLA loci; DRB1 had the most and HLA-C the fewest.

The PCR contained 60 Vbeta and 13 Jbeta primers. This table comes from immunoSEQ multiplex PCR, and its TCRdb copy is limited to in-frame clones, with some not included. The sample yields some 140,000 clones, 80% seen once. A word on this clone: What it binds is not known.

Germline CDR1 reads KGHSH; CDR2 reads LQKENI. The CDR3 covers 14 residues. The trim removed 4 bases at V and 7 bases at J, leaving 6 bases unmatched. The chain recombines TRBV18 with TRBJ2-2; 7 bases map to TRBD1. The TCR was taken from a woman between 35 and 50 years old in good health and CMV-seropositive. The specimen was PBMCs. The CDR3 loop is CASSQQGTGGELFF. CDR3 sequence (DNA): TGTGCCAGCTCACAACAGGGGACGGGCGGGGAGCTGTTTTTT.